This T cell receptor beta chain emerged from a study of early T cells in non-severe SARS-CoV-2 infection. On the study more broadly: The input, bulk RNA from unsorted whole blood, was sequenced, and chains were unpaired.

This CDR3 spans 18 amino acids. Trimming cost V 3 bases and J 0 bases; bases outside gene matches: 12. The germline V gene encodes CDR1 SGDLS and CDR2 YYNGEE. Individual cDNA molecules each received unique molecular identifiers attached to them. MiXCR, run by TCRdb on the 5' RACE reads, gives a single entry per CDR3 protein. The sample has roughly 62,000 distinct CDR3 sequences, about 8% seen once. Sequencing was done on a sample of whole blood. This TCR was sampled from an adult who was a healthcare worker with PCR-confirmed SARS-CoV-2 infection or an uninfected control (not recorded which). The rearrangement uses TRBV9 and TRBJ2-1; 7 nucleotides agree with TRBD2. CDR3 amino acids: CASSGTWPAGVSYNEQFF. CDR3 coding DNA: TGTGCCAGCAGCGGCACCTGGCCGGCGGGAGTCTCCTACAATGAGCAGTTCTTC. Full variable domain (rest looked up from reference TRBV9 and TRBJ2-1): DSGVTQTPKHLITATGQRVTLRCSPRSGDLSVYWYQQSLDQGLQFLIQYYNGEERAKGNILERFSAQQFPDLHSELNLSSLELGDSALYFCASSGTWPAGVSYNEQFFGPGTRLTVL.